The clone carrying this TCR beta chain was found a few times. As yet, its antigen is unknown. TCRdb re-called the 5' RACE reads through MiXCR, storing one row per CDR3 protein. The table includes fewer than 60,000 distinct CDR3 sequences, about 28% detected once. This entry comes from a study of T-cell memory formation after mild COVID-19. Study-wide points: Shrinking CD4+ clones resided mostly in CM and EM, and CD8+ ones in EMRA.

J lost 3 bases, V lost 0 bases, and 5 bases had no gene match. Germline lookup yields CDR1 SGHRS and CDR2 YFSETQ. There are 15 residues in the CDR3. The chain uses TRBV5-1 and TRBJ1-2, with 7 bases lining up with TRBD1. The sample consisted of PBMCs or a T cell subset sorted from them (not recorded which). The receptor comes from a young man who had mild COVID-19 (a few samples of this study predate the infection). Cell type and time point are not known. This CDR3 reads CASSLVRGQDYGYTF. In nucleotides, the CDR3 is TGCGCCAGCAGCTTGGTGAGGGGGCAGGACTATGGCTACACCTTC.